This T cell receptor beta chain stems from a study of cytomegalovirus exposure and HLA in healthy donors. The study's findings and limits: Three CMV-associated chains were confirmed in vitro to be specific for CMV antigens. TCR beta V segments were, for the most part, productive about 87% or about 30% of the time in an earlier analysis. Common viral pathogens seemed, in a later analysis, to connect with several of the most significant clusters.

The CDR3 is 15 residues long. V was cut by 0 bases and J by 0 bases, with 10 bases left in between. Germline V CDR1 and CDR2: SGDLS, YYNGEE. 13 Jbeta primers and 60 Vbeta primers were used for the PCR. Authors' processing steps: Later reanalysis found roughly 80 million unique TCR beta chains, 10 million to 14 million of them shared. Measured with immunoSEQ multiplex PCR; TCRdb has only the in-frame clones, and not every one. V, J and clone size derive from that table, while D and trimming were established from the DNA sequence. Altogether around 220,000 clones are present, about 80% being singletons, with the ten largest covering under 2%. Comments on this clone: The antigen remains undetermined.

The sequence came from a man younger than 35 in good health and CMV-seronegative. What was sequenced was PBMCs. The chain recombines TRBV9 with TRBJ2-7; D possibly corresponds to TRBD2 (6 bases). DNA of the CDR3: TGTGCCAGCAGCGTAGCGGGACTCAGCTCCTACGAGCAGTACTTC. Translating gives CASSVAGLSSYEQYF.